This is a list of T cell receptor beta chains from one sample in a study of cytomegalovirus exposure and HLA in healthy donors. Assay: immunoSEQ multiplex PCR; the TCRdb copy retains only in-frame clones and omits some. The repertoire holds some 140,000 clones, with 80% as singletons. Specimen: PBMCs. These TCRs come from a woman aged 35 to 49 in good health and CMV-seropositive. Each CDR3 is given with its conserved first and last residue. A D gene is named only where the DNA matches it firmly. Not every row has a clone size; where given, it reads once, few, many or a size class.

J gene: TRBJ2-1
clone size: .
CDR3 length: 15
V gene: TRBV11-2
D gene: .
CDR3 DNA: TGTGCCAGCAGCTCTAGCGTCCTCTCCTACAATGAGCAGTTCTTC
CDR3 protein: CASSSSVLSYNEQFF

J gene: TRBJ2-3
clone size: .
CDR3 length: 14
V gene: TRBV21-1
D gene: .
CDR3 DNA: TGTGCCAGCAGCAGACACGGAACCACAGATACGCAGTATTTT
CDR3 protein: CASSRHGTTDTQYF

J gene: TRBJ2-7
clone size: few
CDR3 length: 14
V gene: TRBV7-9
D gene: TRBD1
CDR3 DNA: TGTGCCAGCAGCTTAGGGACAGGTACCTACGAGCAGTACTTC
CDR3 protein: CASSLGTGTYEQYF

J gene: TRBJ1-2
clone size: .
CDR3 length: 13
V gene: TRBV27
D gene: TRBD1
CDR3 DNA: TGTGCCAGCAGTCAAAGACAGGGGTCTGGCTACACCTTC
CDR3 protein: CASSQRQGSGYTF

J gene: TRBJ2-2
clone size: .
CDR3 length: 14
V gene: TRBV5-4
D gene: TRBD2
CDR3 DNA: TGTGCCAGCAGCCGGGCGGGAGTGGACGGGGAGCTGTTTTTT
CDR3 protein: CASSRAGVDGELFF

J gene: TRBJ1-2
clone size: .
CDR3 length: 14
V gene: TRBV5-1
D gene: TRBD1
CDR3 DNA: TGCGCCAGCAGCCTACGACAGGGGGCGGGAGGCTACACCTTC
CDR3 protein: CASSLRQGAGGYTF

J gene: TRBJ2-1
clone size: .
CDR3 length: 16
V gene: TRBV5-1
D gene: .
CDR3 DNA: TGCGCCAGCAAGGCTTCTACCGGGACTGGATACAATGAGCAGTTCTTC
CDR3 protein: CASKASTGTGYNEQFF

J gene: TRBJ2-7
clone size: .
CDR3 length: 14
V gene: TRBV9
D gene: .
CDR3 DNA: TGTGCCAGCAGCGTAGGTAGCGGCACCTACGAGCAGTACTTC
CDR3 protein: CASSVGSGTYEQYF

J gene: TRBJ2-5
clone size: .
CDR3 length: 15
V gene: TRBV11-3
D gene: TRBD2
CDR3 DNA: TGTGCCAGCAGCTTCGCTAGCGGGCCCCAAGAGACCCAGTACTTC
CDR3 protein: CASSFASGPQETQYF

J gene: TRBJ1-5
clone size: once
CDR3 length: 15
V gene: TRBV6-6
D gene: TRBD1
CDR3 DNA: TGTGCCAGCAGCCTGGGACAGGGTAGCAATCAGCCCCAGCATTTT
CDR3 protein: CASSLGQGSNQPQHF

J gene: TRBJ1-1
clone size: .
CDR3 length: 11
V gene: TRBV19
D gene: .
CDR3 DNA: TGTGCCAGTACTGGGGCCCTTGAAGCTTTCTTT
CDR3 protein: CASTGALEAFF

J gene: TRBJ2-7
clone size: .
CDR3 length: 15
V gene: TRBV2
D gene: .
CDR3 DNA: TGTGCCAGCAGTAACAGCGGCCTTAGCTCCTACGAGCAGTACTTC
CDR3 protein: CASSNSGLSSYEQYF

J gene: TRBJ2-7
clone size: .
CDR3 length: 17
V gene: TRBV5-4
D gene: TRBD2
CDR3 DNA: TGTGCCAGCAGCCGAGGGCTAGCGGGAGTTTCTCGGGACGAGCAGTACTTC
CDR3 protein: CASSRGLAGVSRDEQYF

J gene: TRBJ2-5
clone size: .
CDR3 length: 12
V gene: TRBV29-1
D gene: TRBD2
CDR3 DNA: TGCAGCGCTCGGGAGGGCCGGGAGACCCAGTACTTC
CDR3 protein: CSAREGRETQYF

J gene: TRBJ2-5
clone size: .
CDR3 length: 16
V gene: TRBV4-1
D gene: TRBD2
CDR3 DNA: TGCGCCAGCAGCCAAGAGAGGCTAGCGGGACTTAAGACCCAGTACTTC
CDR3 protein: CASSQERLAGLKTQYF

J gene: TRBJ2-1
clone size: .
CDR3 length: 15
V gene: TRBV7-3
D gene: TRBD2
CDR3 DNA: TGTGCCAGCACCCCTCGTGCGGGAGTAAGTAATGAGCAGTTCTTC
CDR3 protein: CASTPRAGVSNEQFF

J gene: TRBJ2-1
clone size: once
CDR3 length: 14
V gene: TRBV29-1
D gene: TRBD1
CDR3 DNA: TGCAGCGTGAAATCGGGACAGGGCTACAATGAGCAGTTCTTC
CDR3 protein: CSVKSGQGYNEQFF

J gene: TRBJ2-3
clone size: once
CDR3 length: 15
V gene: TRBV7-8
D gene: .
CDR3 DNA: TGTGCCAGCAGCTTAGCCGGGAATAAAGCAGATACGCAGTATTTT
CDR3 protein: CASSLAGNKADTQYF

J gene: TRBJ2-7
clone size: .
CDR3 length: 18
V gene: TRBV27
D gene: TRBD2
CDR3 DNA: TGTGCCAGCAGTTTATCAGGACTAGCCTTAGGCGATTCCTACGAGCAGTACTTC
CDR3 protein: CASSLSGLALGDSYEQYF

J gene: TRBJ2-7
clone size: .
CDR3 length: 11
V gene: TRBV18
D gene: .
CDR3 DNA: TGTGCCAGCTCACAGGGGAACGAGCAGTACTTC
CDR3 protein: CASSQGNEQYF

J gene: TRBJ2-5
clone size: .
CDR3 length: 16
V gene: TRBV7-2
D gene: TRBD2
CDR3 DNA: TGTGCCAGCTCCTCTCAGACCGGGGGACTAGTTGTGACCCAGTACTTC
CDR3 protein: CASSSQTGGLVVTQYF

J gene: TRBJ1-1
clone size: .
CDR3 length: 16
V gene: TRBV11-2
D gene: .
CDR3 DNA: TGTGCCAGCAGCCCGTTTTTGGGCCCAGCCGACACTGAAGCTTTCTTT
CDR3 protein: CASSPFLGPADTEAFF